This T cell receptor (beta chain) was recorded in a study of monozygotic twins with inflammatory bowel disease. Study-level results: A lone strong IBD-associated signal or clonotype found no support.

Germline V gene sequence: CDR1 SGHTA, CDR2 FQGNSA. The CDR3 is 12 amino acids. Eight separate reactions per sample yielded the cDNA. Template-switch reactions added UMIs with a 6-nucleotide sample barcode. The cDNA of both the TCRalpha and TCRbeta chains was subjected to two nested PCRs of approximately 16 and 9 cycles. Using the 5' RACE reads, TCRdb records one entry per CDR3 protein without DNA. The table lists 310,000 or so distinct CDR3 sequences. As concerns this clonotype: What it recognizes is unknown.

The sequencing sample was made of blood. The gene calls are TRBV7-2 and TRBJ2-7; no DNA is available, so the TRBD1 call from TCRdb remains unchecked. The TCR originated in a human donor with ulcerative colitis or Crohn's disease, or a healthy co-twin of an affected twin (not recorded which). The CDR3 reads CASSLLGLEQYF.